This entry concerns a single TCR beta chain. The entry originates in a study of CD8 T cells in Susac syndrome. Random-hexamer reverse transcription was applied to about 0.5 to 1 ug RNA. TCRdb independently ran MiXCR on the immunoSEQ multiplex PCR reads; one entry per CDR3 protein. The sample consists of about 130,000 distinct CDR3 sequences, just under 95% of them appearing once. Looked up from germline, CDR1 is DFQATT and CDR2 is SNEGSKA (reference sequence). Trimming left V 3 bases short and J 4 bases short, with 15 bases between. There are 14 residues in the CDR3. The gene calls are TRBV20-1 and TRBJ1-2; D ambiguous. The TCR originated in a human donor in good health. The material sequenced was CD4+ T cells from PBMCs. The CDR3 sequence: CSARAGTLVYGYTF. CDR3 nucleotide sequence: TGCAGTGCTAGGGCCGGTACTCTTGTCTATGGCTACACCTTC.